These 31 T cell receptor beta chains were all obtained from the same sample, sequenced in a study of beta chain features in type 1 diabetes. The whole isolated RNA underwent reverse transcription, so sequencing captured expressed TCRB transcripts. The table came from immunoSEQ multiplex PCR; TCRdb's copy has only in-frame clones and leaves some out. The sample shows more than 140,000 clones, approximately 10% of them seen only once. The specimen was central memory CD4+ T cells from blood. The receptors come from a woman aged 40 to 55 in good health.

The chain is built from TRBV7-8 and TRBJ1-5, with 8 bases that match TRBD1. Germline V CDR1 and CDR2: SGHVS, FQNEAQ. This CDR3 spans 16 amino acids. After removal of 5 bases from V and 5 bases from J, the junction contained 11 bases not matched to a gene. CDR3 nucleotides: TGTGCCAGCAGCCCAAGGACAGGGTCGGACGATCAGCCCCAGCATTTT. Translation gives CASSPRTGSDDQPQHF.

This clone showed up just a few times. V is TRBV4-2 and J is TRBJ2-6, with D maybe TRBD2 (6 bases). The V gene's germline CDR1 is LGHNA and CDR2 YNFKEQ. This CDR3 contains 16 residues. Trimming left V 4 bases short and J 2 bases short, with 12 bases between. CDR3 amino acids: CASSPSWGAGANVLTF. The DNA for the CDR3 is TGTGCCAGCAGCCCTTCTTGGGGGGCTGGGGCCAACGTCCTGACTTTC.

The chain links TRBV6-5 to TRBJ1-5; D gene uncertain. This CDR3 comprises 13 residues. Germline lookup yields CDR1 MNHEY and CDR2 SVGAGI. Trimming took off 9 bases at V and 4 bases at J, with 13 bases between the two ends. The CDR3 is CASHEHGNQPQHF. In nucleotides, the CDR3 is TGTGCCAGTCATGAGCACGGGAATCAGCCCCAGCATTTT.

The rearrangement links TRBV21-1 to TRBJ1-2. TRBV21-1 is marked as a pseudogene. The CDR3 runs 15 residues. The CDR3 bases are TGTGCCAGCAGCCGTATCACCCCGGGACGGGACTTTTACACCTTC. Translation gives CASSRITPGRDFYTF.

This clone was recorded at least ten times. The chain combines TRBV4-3 with TRBJ1-3; D ambiguous. The CDR3 extends over 14 amino acids. Trimming pared 1 base from V and 4 bases from J, leaving 8 bases between. The germline V gene has CDR1 LGHNA and CDR2 YSLEER. The CDR3 bases are TGCGCCAGCAGCCAAGGGGCTTCGGGAAACACCATATATTTT. It is translated as CASSQGASGNTIYF.

This clone was detected only a few times. The V gene is TRBV6-4, the J gene TRBJ2-1, with 7 bases matching TRBD2. V gave up 9 bases and J gave up 5 bases; unmatched junction bases: 13. CDR1 and CDR2 (germline): MRHNA, SNTAGT. This CDR3 comprises 15 residues. CDR3 DNA: TGTGCCAGTTCCTTGGGGCTAGCGGAAAACAATGAGCAGTTCTTC. Protein sequence: CASSLGLAENNEQFF.

This clone was detected a few times. The rearrangement joins TRBV5-1 to TRBJ1-2, with D possibly being TRBD1 (6 bases). The CDR3 sequence is 15 residues long. Germline values: CDR1 SGHRS, CDR2 YFSETQ. With 5 bases removed from V and 5 bases from J, the gap between germline ends came to 19 bases. The CDR3 here is CASRFVGAPGYGYTF. In DNA form, the CDR3 reads TGCGCCAGCAGATTCGTGGGGGCGCCGGGATATGGCTACACCTTC.

The rearrangement uses TRBV2 and TRBJ2-5; tentative D call: TRBD2 (6 bases). This CDR3 comprises 13 residues. Trimming removed 5 bases at V and 3 bases at J, with 10 bases between. Germline CDR1 reads SNHLY; CDR2 reads FYNNEI. CDR3 DNA: TGTGCCAGCAGTAGGCGGGGAGAAGAGACCCAGTACTTC. It translates to CASSRRGEETQYF. Full variable domain (rest looked up from reference TRBV2 and TRBJ2-5): EPEVTQTPSHQVTQMGQEVILRCVPISNHLYFYWYRQILGQKVEFLVSFYNNEISEKSEIFDDQFSVERPDGSNFTLKIRSTKLEDSAMYFCASSRRGEETQYFGPGTRLLVL.

The V gene is TRBV4-3, the J gene TRBJ2-2; TRBD2 might be the D (7 bases). CDR3 length: 15 amino acids. Trimming took off 4 bases at V and 4 bases at J, with 13 bases between the two ends. Germline V gene data show CDR1 as LGHNA and CDR2 as YSLEER. The CDR3 nucleotides read TGCGCCAGCAGCCTGGCGGGGGCTAGCACCGGGGAGCTGTTTTTT. Its translation: CASSLAGASTGELFF.

This clone was observed at least ten times. The chain employs TRBV25-1 and TRBJ1-5; D call uncertain. This CDR3 comprises 13 residues. V lost 4 bases to trimming and J lost 2 bases, with 6 bases between them. From germline, CDR1 is MGHDK and CDR2 SYGVNS. The CDR3 loop reads CASSASGNQPQHF. CDR3 nucleotides: TGTGCCAGCAGTGCGTCGGGCAATCAGCCCCAGCATTTT.

The V gene is TRBV10-3, the J gene TRBJ1-3, with no clear D. Trimming pared 2 bases from V and 0 bases from J, leaving 11 bases between. The CDR3 length is 16 residues. Germline CDR1 and CDR2: ENHRY and SYGVKD. The CDR3: CAISEPSKSSGNTIYF. For the CDR3, the DNA is TGTGCCATCAGTGAGCCCTCCAAGAGCTCTGGAAACACCATATATTTT.

The chain couples TRBV7-2 to TRBJ1-1; the match to TRBD1 covers 7 bases. There are 14 residues in the CDR3. V shed 5 bases, J shed 3 bases, and the junction held 6 bases outside the gene matches. CDR1 SGHTA and CDR2 FQGNSA come from the germline V gene. CDR3 DNA sequence: TGTGCCAGCAGCGCAGGGGGATCGTACACTGAAGCTTTCTTT. It codes for CASSAGGSYTEAFF.

V and J are TRBV5-6 and TRBJ2-2; perhaps TRBD2 as D (5 bases). Germline V gene sequence: CDR1 SGHDT, CDR2 YYEEEE. The CDR3 is made up of 15 amino acids. V was clipped by 1 base and J by 3 bases, with 10 bases between them. This CDR3 reads CASSLPGLDTGELFF. The DNA for the CDR3 is TGTGCCAGCAGCTTGCCGGGGTTGGACACCGGGGAGCTGTTTTTT.

CDR3 coding DNA: TGTGCCAGTTGCTACTCTGGGGCCAACGTCCTGACTTTC. Its protein is CASCYSGANVLTF. This chain joins TRBV6-6 and TRBJ2-6; no clear D gene. Trimming pared 9 bases from V and 0 bases from J, leaving 6 bases between. CDR3 length equals 13 residues. The germline V gene has CDR1 MNHNY and CDR2 SVGAGI (reference sequence).

This chain uses TRBV5-1 with TRBJ1-6; D is unresolved. Trimming removed 4 bases at V and 7 bases at J, with 15 bases between. The germline CDR1 and CDR2 sequences are SGHRS and YFSETQ. The CDR3 extends over 15 amino acids. The CDR3 coding sequence is TGCGCCAGCAGCACGGGAGGGCAAACCAATTCACCCCTCCACTTT. Protein: CASSTGGQTNSPLHF.

This clone was seen a handful of times. The J gene is TRBJ2-1, the V gene TRBV11-2; D perhaps matches TRBD1 (5 bases). V lost 1 base and J 6 bases, leaving 10 bases between the germline ends. Germline-derived CDR1 and CDR2 are SGHAT and FQNNGV. The CDR3 totals 14 residues. The DNA for the CDR3 is TGTGCCAGCAGCTTAGCAACAGGCCGCAATGAGCAGTTCTTC. This codes for CASSLATGRNEQFF.

This clone appeared a few times. This chain links TRBV18 with TRBJ2-2; a possible D gene is TRBD1 (5 bases). V dropped 0 bases and J dropped 3 bases, with 8 bases sitting between them. Germline assignment: CDR1 KGHSH and CDR2 LQKENI. This CDR3 region has 15 residues. This CDR3 is CASSPPDSYTGELFF. The CDR3 nucleotides are TGTGCCAGCTCACCACCAGACAGCTACACCGGGGAGCTGTTTTTT.

This clone was counted between two and nine times. The rearrangement links TRBV4-3 to TRBJ1-2, with D maybe TRBD1 (6 bases). This CDR3 has 14 residues. Trimming shortened V by 3 bases and J by 8 bases, and 16 bases separated the two germline ends. Germline values: CDR1 LGHNA, CDR2 YSLEER. This CDR3 is CASSQAGDYGGYTF. CDR3 bases: TGCGCCAGCAGCCAGGCAGGGGACTACGGGGGCTACACCTTC.

The rearrangement uses TRBV6-5 and TRBJ1-1; D ambiguous. Per germline, CDR1 MNHEY and CDR2 SVGAGI. The V end was cut by 6 bases, the J end by 11 bases, with 13 bases between. This CDR3 has 11 residues. The CDR3 DNA sequence: TGTGCCAGCAGATCCATGCGTTTGGCTTTCTTT. This encodes CASRSMRLAFF.

V is TRBV7-6 and J is TRBJ1-5; a weak D match, TRBD1 (5 bases). V gave up 1 base and J gave up 0 bases, with 10 bases separating them. The V gene's germline CDR1 is SGHVS and CDR2 FNYEAQ. There are 16 residues in the CDR3. The chain's CDR3 is CASSLGAGNSNQPQHF. CDR3 in DNA: TGTGCCAGCAGCTTAGGGGCAGGGAATAGCAATCAGCCCCAGCATTTT.

The table lists this clone with a few counts. The junction departs from the called germline gene at one end, perhaps through a read error. The chain links TRBV4-3 to TRBJ2-7; tentatively, D is TRBD2 (6 bases). Germline lookup yields CDR1 LGHNA and CDR2 YSLEER. There are 14 residues in the CDR3. CDR3 DNA sequence: TGCGCCAGCAGCCAAGCCCTTAAAACCGGGACTTATTTATTC. Translated: CASSQALKTGTYLF.

Written as DNA, the CDR3 is TGTGCCAGCAGCCAAGCGGGGTCCTACGAGCAGTACTTC. As protein: CASSQAGSYEQYF. This chain links TRBV14 with TRBJ2-7; the D gene is possibly TRBD2 (5 bases). From germline, CDR1 is SGHDN and CDR2 FVKESK. This CDR3 is built from 13 residues. Trimming cost V 1 base and J 1 base, with 5 bases left between them.

V and J are TRBV5-1 and TRBJ2-7; D is undetermined. CDR3 length: 15 amino acids. The germline V gene has CDR1 SGHRS and CDR2 YFSETQ. Trimming took 3 bases from V and 0 from J, leaving 13 bases between them. CDR3 bases: TGCGCCAGCAGCTCCCTCCCCACGGGCTCCTACGAGCAGTACTTC. Translation gives CASSSLPTGSYEQYF.

This clone occurred a few times. V and J are TRBV9 and TRBJ2-3; 9 nucleotides match TRBD2. The CDR3 length is 16 residues. The germline CDR1 and CDR2 sequences are SGDLS and YYNGEE. V dropped 0 bases and J dropped 3; count of bases not matched to a gene: 5. CDR3 in DNA: TGTGCCAGCAGCGTAGGCGCGGGGGGGCTAACAGATACGCAGTATTTT. It codes for CASSVGAGGLTDTQYF.

The sample holds a few counts of this clone. A read error may account for a junction end that differs from germline. The chain couples TRBV7-2 to TRBJ2-5; D may be TRBD2 (5 bases). CDR1 is SGHTA and CDR2 is FQGNSA in the germline V gene. The CDR3 has 11 amino acids. Here the CDR3 DNA reads TGTGCCAGCAGCTTAGTTGAGGGTTGGGACTTC. Translation: CASSLVEGWDF.

V is TRBV7-9 and J is TRBJ2-7; 9 positions match TRBD1. This CDR3 has 16 amino acids. The V segment lost 4 bases and the J segment 4 bases; nucleotides outside the gene matches: 11. Per germline, CDR1 SEHNR and CDR2 FQNEAQ (reference sequence). In DNA form, the CDR3 reads TGTGCCAGCAGCTCGCAGGACAGGGGACGTGGGTACGAGCAGTACTTC. It codes for CASSSQDRGRGYEQYF.

V usage is TRBV2 and J usage is TRBJ1-3; 7 positions match TRBD1. V trimming: 6 bases; J trimming: 4 bases; junction bases outside the gene matches: 6. Germline values: CDR1 SNHLY, CDR2 FYNNEI. CDR3 length equals 14 residues. CDR3: CASSDRVKGNTIYF. Here the CDR3 DNA reads TGTGCCAGCAGCGACAGGGTTAAAGGAAACACCATATATTTT.

The chain joins TRBV4-3 to TRBJ2-1, with 9 bases lining up with TRBD2. The length of the CDR3 is 14 residues. Looked up from germline, CDR1 is LGHNA and CDR2 is YSLEER. V lost 5 bases to trimming and J lost 5 bases; unmatched junction nucleotides: 4. CDR3 nucleotide sequence: TGCGCCAGCAGCAAGGGACTAGCCGACAATGAGCAGTTCTTC. This translates into CASSKGLADNEQFF.

This clone was seen a few times. The chain couples TRBV27 to TRBJ2-3; 8 bases line up with TRBD2. V gave up 0 bases and J gave up 7 bases; unmatched junction bases: 6. CDR3 length: 15 residues. CDR1 is MNHEY, CDR2 SMNVEV, per germline (reference sequence). The CDR3 protein is CASSLSTGGPYTQYF. CDR3 nucleotide sequence: TGTGCCAGCAGTTTATCAACGGGGGGGCCATATACGCAGTATTTT.

The genes are TRBV18 and TRBJ2-1; 11 bases fit TRBD2. Germline V gene sequence: CDR1 KGHSH, CDR2 LQKENI. This CDR3 has 14 amino acids. Losses at the gene ends were 4 bases for V and 7 bases for J; bases not matched to a gene: 3. The DNA of the CDR3 is TGTGCCAGCTCACTAGGACTAGCGGGTAATGAGCAGTTCTTC. The encoded protein is CASSLGLAGNEQFF.

The table lists this clone with a few counts. The CDR3 DNA follows: TGCGCCAGCAGCCCCTCCCAGCGTTCCAAAAACATTCAGTACTTC. Translated, it gives CASSPSQRSKNIQYF. The V and J genes are TRBV5-1 and TRBJ2-4; D is ambiguous. This CDR3 spans 15 amino acids. Trimming took 4 bases from V and 2 from J, leaving 13 bases between them. Germline CDR1 SGHRS, CDR2 YFSETQ.